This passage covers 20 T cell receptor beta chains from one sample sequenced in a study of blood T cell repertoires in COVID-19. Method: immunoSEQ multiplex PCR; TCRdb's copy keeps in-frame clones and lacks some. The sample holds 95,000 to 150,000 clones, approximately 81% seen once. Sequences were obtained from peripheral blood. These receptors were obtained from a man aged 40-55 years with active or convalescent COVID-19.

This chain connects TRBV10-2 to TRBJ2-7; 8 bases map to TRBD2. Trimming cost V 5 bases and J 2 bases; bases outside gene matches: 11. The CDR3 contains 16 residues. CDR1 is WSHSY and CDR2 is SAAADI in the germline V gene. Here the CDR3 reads CASSPSPSGLTYEQYF. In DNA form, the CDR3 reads TGCGCCAGCAGTCCCTCCCCTAGCGGGCTCACCTACGAGCAGTACTTC.

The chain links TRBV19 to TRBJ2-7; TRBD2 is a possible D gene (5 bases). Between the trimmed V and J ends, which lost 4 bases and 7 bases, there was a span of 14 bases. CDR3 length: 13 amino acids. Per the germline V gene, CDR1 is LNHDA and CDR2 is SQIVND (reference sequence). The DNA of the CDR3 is TGTGCCAGTAGTACCCGGGCCAGAGGGGAGCAGTACTTC. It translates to CASSTRARGEQYF.

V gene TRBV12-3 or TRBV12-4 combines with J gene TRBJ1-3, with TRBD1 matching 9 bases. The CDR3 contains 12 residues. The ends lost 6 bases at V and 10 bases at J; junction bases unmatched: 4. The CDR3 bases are TGTGCCAGCAGCTTTGGACAGGGGACCATATATTTT. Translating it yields CASSFGQGTIYF.

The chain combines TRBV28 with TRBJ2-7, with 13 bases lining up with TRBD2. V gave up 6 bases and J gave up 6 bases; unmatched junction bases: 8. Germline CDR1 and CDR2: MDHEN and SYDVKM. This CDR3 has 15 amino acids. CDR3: CASSPPRLAGGEQYF. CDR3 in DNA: TGTGCCAGCAGCCCCCCCAGACTAGCGGGAGGCGAGCAGTACTTC.

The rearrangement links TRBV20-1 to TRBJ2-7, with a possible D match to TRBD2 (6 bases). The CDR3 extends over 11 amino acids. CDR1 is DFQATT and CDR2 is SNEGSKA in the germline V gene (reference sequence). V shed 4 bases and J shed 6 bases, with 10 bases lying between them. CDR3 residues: CSAKRAGEQYF. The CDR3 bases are TGCAGTGCTAAGAGAGCGGGCGAGCAGTACTTC.

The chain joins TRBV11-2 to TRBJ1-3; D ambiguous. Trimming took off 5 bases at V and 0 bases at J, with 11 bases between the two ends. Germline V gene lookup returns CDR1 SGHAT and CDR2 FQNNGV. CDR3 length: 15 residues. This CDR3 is CASSQNRDSGNTIYF. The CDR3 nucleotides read TGTGCCAGCAGCCAAAACCGGGACTCTGGAAACACCATATATTTT.

The chain's CDR3 is CASRRQGLNTEAFF. CDR3 coding DNA: TGTGCCAGCAGACGACAGGGGTTGAACACTGAAGCTTTCTTT. This chain connects TRBV6-5 to TRBJ1-1, with TRBD1 matching over 8 bases. Germline CDR1 and CDR2: MNHEY and SVGAGI. Losses at the gene ends were 6 bases for V and 0 bases for J; bases not matched to a gene: 3. This CDR3 contains 14 residues.

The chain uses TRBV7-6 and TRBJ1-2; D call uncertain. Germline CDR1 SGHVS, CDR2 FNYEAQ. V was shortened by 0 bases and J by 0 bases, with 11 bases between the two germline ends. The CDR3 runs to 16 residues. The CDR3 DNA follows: TGTGCCAGCAGCTTAGCTCCGGGTACTTCTAACTATGGCTACACCTTC. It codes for CASSLAPGTSNYGYTF.

The CDR3 nucleotides are TGTGCCAGCAGTTTAATGGGACAGGGCTACGAGCAGTACTTC. Amino acid sequence: CASSLMGQGYEQYF. The rearrangement links TRBV27 to TRBJ2-7; 9 bases match TRBD1. V was clipped by 2 bases and J by 3 bases; unmatched bases: 2. Germline values: CDR1 MNHEY, CDR2 SMNVEV (reference sequence). The CDR3 is 14 amino acids.

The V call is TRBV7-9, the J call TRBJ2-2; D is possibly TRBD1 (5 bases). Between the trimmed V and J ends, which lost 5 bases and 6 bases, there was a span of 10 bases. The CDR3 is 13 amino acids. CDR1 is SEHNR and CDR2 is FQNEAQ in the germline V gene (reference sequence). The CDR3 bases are TGTGCCAGCAGCGCCGACAGTGCCGGGGAGCTGTTTTTT. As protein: CASSADSAGELFF.

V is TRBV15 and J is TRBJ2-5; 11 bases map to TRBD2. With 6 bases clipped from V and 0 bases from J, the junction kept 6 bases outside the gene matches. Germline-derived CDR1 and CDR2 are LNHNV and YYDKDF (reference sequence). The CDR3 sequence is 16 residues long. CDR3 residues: CATSRLTSGDQETQYF. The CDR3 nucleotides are TGTGCCACCAGTCGTCTGACTAGCGGGGACCAAGAGACCCAGTACTTC.

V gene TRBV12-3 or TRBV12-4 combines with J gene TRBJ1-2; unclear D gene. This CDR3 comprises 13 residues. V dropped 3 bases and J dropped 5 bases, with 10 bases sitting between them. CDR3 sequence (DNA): TGTGCCAGCAGTTTCTGGGAGGATTATGGCTACACCTTC. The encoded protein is CASSFWEDYGYTF.

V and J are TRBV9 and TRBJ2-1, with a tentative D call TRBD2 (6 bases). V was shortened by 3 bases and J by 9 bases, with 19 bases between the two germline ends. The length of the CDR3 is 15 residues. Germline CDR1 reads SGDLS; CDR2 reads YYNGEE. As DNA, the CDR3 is TGTGCCAGCAGCGCGACTAGTAAGGGCTCTGGTGAGCAGTTCTTC. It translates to CASSATSKGSGEQFF. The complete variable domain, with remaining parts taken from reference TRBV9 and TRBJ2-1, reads DSGVTQTPKHLITATGQRVTLRCSPRSGDLSVYWYQQSLDQGLQFLIQYYNGEERAKGNILERFSAQQFPDLHSELNLSSLELGDSALYFCASSATSKGSGEQFFGPGTRLTVL.

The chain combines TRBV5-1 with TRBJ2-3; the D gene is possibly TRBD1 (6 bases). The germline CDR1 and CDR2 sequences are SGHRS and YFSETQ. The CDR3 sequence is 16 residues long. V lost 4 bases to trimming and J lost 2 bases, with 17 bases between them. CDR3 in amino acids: CASSLGGSVPTDTQYF. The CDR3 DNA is TGCGCCAGCAGCCTAGGGGGTTCGGTTCCCACAGATACGCAGTATTTT.

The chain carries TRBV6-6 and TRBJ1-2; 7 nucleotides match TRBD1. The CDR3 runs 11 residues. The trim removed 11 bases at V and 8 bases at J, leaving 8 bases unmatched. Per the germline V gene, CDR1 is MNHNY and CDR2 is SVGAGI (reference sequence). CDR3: CASEGAGGYTF. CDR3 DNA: TGTGCCTCCGAGGGGGCTGGCGGCTACACCTTC.

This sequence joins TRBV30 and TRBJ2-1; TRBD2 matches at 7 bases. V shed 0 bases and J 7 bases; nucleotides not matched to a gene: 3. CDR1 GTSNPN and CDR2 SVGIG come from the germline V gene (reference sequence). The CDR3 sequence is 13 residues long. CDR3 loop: CAWSVGGYNEQFF. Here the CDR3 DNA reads TGTGCCTGGAGTGTCGGGGGGTATAATGAGCAGTTCTTC.

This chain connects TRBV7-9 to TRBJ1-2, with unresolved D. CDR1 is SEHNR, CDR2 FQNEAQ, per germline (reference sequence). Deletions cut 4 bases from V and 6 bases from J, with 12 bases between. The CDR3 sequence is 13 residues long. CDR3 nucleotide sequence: TGTGCCAGCAGCTCCCCCCCGAGGGATGGCTACACCTTC. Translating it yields CASSSPPRDGYTF.

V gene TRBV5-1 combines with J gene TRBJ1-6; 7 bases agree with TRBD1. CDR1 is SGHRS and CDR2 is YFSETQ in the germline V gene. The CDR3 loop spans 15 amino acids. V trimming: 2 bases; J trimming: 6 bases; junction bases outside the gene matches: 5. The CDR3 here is CASSFQGQTNSPLHF. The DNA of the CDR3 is TGCGCCAGCAGCTTTCAGGGACAGACTAATTCACCCCTCCACTTT.

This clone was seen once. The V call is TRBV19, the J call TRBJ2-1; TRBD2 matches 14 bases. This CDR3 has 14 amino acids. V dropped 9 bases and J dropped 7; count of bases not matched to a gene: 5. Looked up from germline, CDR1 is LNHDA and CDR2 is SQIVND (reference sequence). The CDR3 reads CASNGLAGGNEQFF. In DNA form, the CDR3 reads TGTGCCAGCAACGGACTAGCGGGAGGAAATGAGCAGTTCTTC.

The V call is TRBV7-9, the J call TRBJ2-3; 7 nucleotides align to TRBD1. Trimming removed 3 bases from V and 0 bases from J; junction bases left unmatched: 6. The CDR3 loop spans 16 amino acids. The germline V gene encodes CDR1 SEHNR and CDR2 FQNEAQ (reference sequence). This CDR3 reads CASSFRQGGSTDTQYF. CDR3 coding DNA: TGTGCCAGCAGCTTTCGACAGGGCGGGAGCACAGATACGCAGTATTTT.